This T cell receptor (beta chain) originates from a study of regulatory T cells in long-lasting Graves disease. Indicated time point: newly diagnosed GD, antithyroid drugs for less than 3 months. After RNA was extracted from PBMCs, the TCR library was made from it. Points from the study as a whole: More public clonotypes were shared by persistent patients (about 2,700) than by new patients (roughly 870). Persistent disease was characterized by preferential usage of TRBV28, TRBJ1-2 and TRBJ2-5.

Assembly of TCR beta libraries relied on iRepertoire HTBI primers together with Arm-PCR of CDR3 regions. TCRdb analysed the multiplex PCR reads with MiXCR anew, one entry per CDR3 protein. This sample has under 250,000 distinct CDR3 sequences; around 20% occur once, and the top ten carry approximately 12%. This clonotype appeared many times. Its antigen is undetermined. The germline CDR1 and CDR2 sequences are LGHDT and YNNKEL (reference sequence). The CDR3 consists of 10 residues. The sample was also linked to a second study, of T cells in Graves' hyperthyroidism and ophthalmopathy. In that study: Within blood appeared most thyroid clonotypes that had expanded above 0.001.

The source is a woman aged 25 to 39 with Graves disease. Sequenced here: peripheral blood mononuclear cells (PBMCs), sampled at new diagnosis, from a patient treated with antithyroid drugs. The chain uses TRBV3-1 and TRBJ2-1; no reliable D call. The end of the DNA is better explained by TRBJ2-5, so the J call may be wrong. The CDR3 DNA reads TGTGCCAGCAGCCGTGAGACCCAGTACTTC. Translated: CASSRETQYF.